The 17 T cell receptor beta chains in this list originate from one sample, sequenced in a study of blood T cell repertoires in COVID-19. Profiled with immunoSEQ multiplex PCR; TCRdb holds only in-frame clones, not every one. The data show fewer than 400,000 clones, around 92% seen once. The sample comprised PBMCs or T cells enriched from blood (not recorded which). Every receptor here comes from a woman between 25 and 40 years old who had recovered from COVID-19.

To note about this clone: Compared with germline, one end of the junction differs, possibly owing to a read error. V and J are TRBV9 and TRBJ1-5; TRBD1 matches 9 bases. This CDR3 is built from 14 residues. CDR1 and CDR2 (germline): SGDLS, YYNGEE. In DNA, the CDR3 is TGTGCCAGCAGCCCCGGACAGGGGAATCGGCCCCAGCATTTT. This gives the protein CASSPGQGNRPQHF.

In its sample, this clone was seen once. The J gene is TRBJ1-3, the V gene TRBV18, with 12 bases matching TRBD1. CDR1 KGHSH and CDR2 LQKENI come from the germline V gene. The CDR3 runs 15 residues. V lost 3 bases and J lost 6; bases outside the gene matches: 3. CDR3 in amino acids: CASSPGQGAENTIYF. CDR3 DNA sequence: TGTGCCAGCTCACCGGGACAGGGGGCGGAAAACACCATATATTTT.

V and J are TRBV29-1 and TRBJ2-5; 7 bases agree with TRBD1. This CDR3 has 12 residues. V gave up 4 bases and J gave up 1 base; unmatched junction bases: 0. Germline CDR1 and CDR2: SQVTM and ANQGSEA. CDR3 nucleotides: TGCAGCGTTGGACAGGGCCAAGAGACCCAGTACTTC. Residues: CSVGQGQETQYF. Full variable domain (rest looked up from reference TRBV29-1 and TRBJ2-5): SAVISQKPSRDICQRGTSLTIQCQVDSQVTMMFWYRQQPGQSLTLIATANQGSEATYESGFVIDKFPISRPNLTFSTLTVSNMSPEDSSIYLCSVGQGQETQYFGPGTRLLVL.

This clone turned up a few times. J is TRBJ2-3 and V is TRBV7-9, with D maybe TRBD2 (6 bases). The V gene lost 6 bases and the J gene lost 3 bases, with 16 bases spanning the gap. The germline V gene has CDR1 SEHNR and CDR2 FQNEAQ (reference sequence). This CDR3 region has 15 residues. As DNA, the CDR3 is TGTGCCAGCAGTCGGAGGGCCGGGGGTACAGATACGCAGTATTTT. This gives the protein CASSRRAGGTDTQYF. Using reference TRBV7-9 and TRBJ2-3 for the parts outside the CDR3, the full variable domain is DTGVSQNPRHKITKRGQNVTFRCDPISEHNRLYWYRQTLGQGPEFLTYFQNEAQLEKSRLLSDRFSAERPKGSFSTLEIQRTEQGDSAMYLCASSRRAGGTDTQYFGPGTRLTVL.

V and J are TRBV30 and TRBJ2-3; a possible D gene is TRBD2 (6 bases). The CDR3 has 15 residues. The V and J ends lost 0 bases and 2 bases respectively, with 12 bases between them. Germline V CDR1 and CDR2: GTSNPN, SVGIG (reference sequence). The CDR3 DNA reads TGTGCCTGGAGTGTTCAAGCGGGTCCCACAGATACGCAGTATTTT. Translation: CAWSVQAGPTDTQYF. Full variable domain (remainder filled in from reference TRBV30 and TRBJ2-3): SQTIHQWPATLVQPVGSPLSLECTVEGTSNPNLYWYRQAAGRGLQLLFYSVGIGQISSEVPQNLSASRPQDRQFILSSKKLLLSDSGFYLCAWSVQAGPTDTQYFGPGTRLTVL.

The chain has TRBV11-2 and TRBJ1-2, with D possibly TRBD1 on 5 matching bases. The CDR3 contains 12 residues. The germline gives CDR1 SGHAT, CDR2 FQNNGV. Trimming shortened V by 2 bases and J by 8 bases, and 9 bases separated the two germline ends. CDR3 amino acids: CASSLLDIGYTF. The CDR3, as DNA: TGTGCCAGCAGCTTACTGGACATAGGCTACACCTTC.

The rearrangement uses TRBV7-9 and TRBJ2-7, with a weak D call TRBD1 (6 bases). Germline-derived CDR1 and CDR2 are SEHNR and FQNEAQ (reference sequence). The V gene lost 3 bases and the J gene lost 7 bases, with 13 bases spanning the gap. There are 13 residues in the CDR3. The CDR3 protein is CASSFSGAGEQYF. CDR3 DNA: TGTGCCAGCAGCTTCTCAGGGGCCGGGGAGCAGTACTTC.

The chain combines TRBV30 with TRBJ2-1, with TRBD2 identical over 11 bases. V shed 0 bases and J 7 bases; nucleotides not matched to a gene: 14. This CDR3 comprises 18 residues. Germline loops: CDR1 GTSNPN, CDR2 SVGIG (reference sequence). CDR3 sequence (DNA): TGTGCCTGGAGTGTACCCACAATAGCGGGAGGGCCCCTAAATGAGCAGTTCTTC. Residues: CAWSVPTIAGGPLNEQFF.

V is TRBV18 and J is TRBJ2-5; D is possibly TRBD1 (6 bases). The germline V gene encodes CDR1 KGHSH and CDR2 LQKENI. The CDR3 runs 16 residues. V was shortened by 6 bases and J by 4 bases, with 21 bases between the two germline ends. The CDR3 nucleotides read TGTGCCAGCTCGGTACAGGGCGGAACCCCAGGAGAGACCCAGTACTTC. Amino acids: CASSVQGGTPGETQYF. Using reference TRBV18 and TRBJ2-5 for the parts outside the CDR3, the full variable domain is NAGVMQNPRHLVRRRGQEARLRCSPMKGHSHVYWYRQLPEEGLKFMVYLQKENIIDESGMPKERFSAEFPKEGPSILRIQQVVRGDSAAYFCASSVQGGTPGETQYFGPGTRLLVL.

The chain couples TRBV5-1 to TRBJ2-1; 11 bases are shared with TRBD2. Germline CDR1 SGHRS, CDR2 YFSETQ. This CDR3 has 16 residues. Trimming at V came to 4 bases and at J to 7 bases, leaving 10 bases not matched to a gene. CDR3 coding DNA: TGCGCCAGCAGCCTGAGCTTAGCGGGAGGGGGAAATGAGCAGTTCTTC. Its protein product is CASSLSLAGGGNEQFF.

This clone has a single count. V gene TRBV6-5 combines with J gene TRBJ1-4; no firm D call. The V gene's germline CDR1 is MNHEY and CDR2 SVGAGI. The V end lost 0 bases, the J end lost 2 bases, and 4 bases lay between the germline ends. The CDR3 consists of 14 residues. CDR3 coding DNA: TGTGCCAGCAGTTACTCCGTTACTAATGAAAAACTGTTTTTT. The encoded protein is CASSYSVTNEKLFF.

CDR3 sequence (DNA): TGTGCCAGTAGTGCAAGGGGGGACAGTCTTAGCTACACCTTC. This encodes CASSARGDSLSYTF. The chain couples TRBV19 to TRBJ1-2; TRBD1 agrees at 7 bases. J lost 9 bases, V lost 5 bases, and 12 bases had no gene match. The germline V gene encodes CDR1 LNHDA and CDR2 SQIVND (reference sequence). This CDR3 is 14 amino acids long.

CDR3 nucleotides: TGTGCCAGTAGTATAGGTTCAGGACACCGGGACAATGAGCAGTTCTTC. It encodes CASSIGSGHRDNEQFF. The chain joins TRBV19 to TRBJ2-1, with a tentative D call TRBD1 (5 bases). Trimming pared 1 base from V and 5 bases from J, leaving 15 bases between. The CDR3 sequence is 16 residues long. Germline-derived CDR1 and CDR2 are LNHDA and SQIVND (reference sequence).

Only one count was recorded for this clone. The genes are TRBV2 and TRBJ1-5; D perhaps matches TRBD1 (5 bases). Germline V CDR1 and CDR2: SNHLY, FYNNEI. Trimming removed 2 bases from V and 6 bases from J, with 8 bases in between. The CDR3 contains 13 residues. In nucleotides, the CDR3 is TGTGCCAGCAGTGAACCGGGGGGTCAGCCCCAGCATTTT. Its protein product is CASSEPGGQPQHF.

The chain has TRBV27 and TRBJ2-4, with D perhaps TRBD1 (5 bases). V lost 6 bases and J lost 6, with 12 bases in between. The CDR3 contains 13 residues. CDR1 and CDR2 from the germline V gene are MNHEY and SMNVEV (reference sequence). The CDR3 here is CASSETERNIQYF. CDR3 coding DNA: TGTGCCAGCAGCGAGACAGAGAGAAACATTCAGTACTTC.

The V gene is TRBV11-3, the J gene TRBJ2-7, with D uncertain. The CDR3 totals 13 residues. Germline CDR1 and CDR2: SGHNT and YENEEA. Trimming pared 1 base from V and 2 bases from J, leaving 6 bases between. This CDR3 is CASSLAHTYEQYF. CDR3 bases: TGTGCCAGCAGCTTAGCCCACACCTACGAGCAGTACTTC.

The CDR3 DNA sequence: TGTGCCAGCTCACCACCTCCGTCTTCCTACGAGCAGTACTTC. Protein: CASSPPPSSYEQYF. This chain uses TRBV18 with TRBJ2-7; D unresolved. This CDR3 is 14 amino acids long. V shed 0 bases and J shed 1 base, with 7 bases lying between them. The germline gives CDR1 KGHSH, CDR2 LQKENI.